The 23 T cell receptor beta chains in this list originate from one sample, sequenced in a study of T cell repertoires in cytomegalovirus infection. TCRdb re-called the reads through MiXCR, storing one row per CDR3 protein. The sample shows about 920,000 distinct CDR3 sequences, under 40% of them seen only once. For these receptors, no antigen is known. Sample: cultured CD8+ T cells from PBMCs, taken from culture after CMV antigen stimulation. Receptors originate from a human donor in good health (CMV status not recorded). Some clones in this sample may be carry-over from other donors' samples.

The chain joins TRBV4-2 to TRBJ2-7; tentative D call: TRBD2 (7 bases). This CDR3 has 16 residues. Trimming took 0 bases from V and 4 from J, leaving 16 bases between them. The germline gives CDR1 LGHNA, CDR2 YNFKEQ. CDR3 in amino acids: CASSQDLNGGLYEQYV. The CDR3 DNA reads TGTGCCAGCAGCCAAGATCTGAACGGGGGGCTATACGAGCAGTACGTC.

This clonotype was recorded a few times. This chain connects TRBV9 to TRBJ2-1, with no clear D. The CDR3 is 13 amino acids. Trimming shortened V by 1 base and J by 6 bases, and 8 bases separated the two germline ends. Germline CDR1 and CDR2: SGDLS and YYNGEE. As DNA, the CDR3 is TGTGCCAGCAGCGTATGGAAAGCCAATGAGCAGTTCTTC. It is translated as CASSVWKANEQFF.

This chain joins TRBV12-3 or TRBV12-4 and TRBJ1-2, with D unclear. This CDR3 has 17 amino acids. Between the trimmed V and J ends, which lost 7 bases and 4 bases, there was a span of 25 bases. CDR3 sequence: CASKPSMRNLLLYGYTF. The CDR3 nucleotides are TGTGCCAGCAAACCGTCCATGAGAAACCTGCTCCTCTATGGCTACACCTTC.

Concerning this clonotype itself: A much larger clone lies one base from this, so it may be a read error. The chain joins TRBV6-2 or TRBV6-3 to TRBJ1-1; D perhaps matches TRBD1 (6 bases). The CDR3 has 18 amino acids. CDR1 and CDR2 (germline): MNHEY, SVGEGT. The chain's CDR3 is CAGSYNLQGRVMNTEAFF. DNA of the CDR3: TGTGCCGGCAGTTACAATTTGCAGGGGAGAGTCATGAACACTGAAGCTTTCTTT.

The chain uses TRBV6-6 and TRBJ1-1; 7 bases are a match to TRBD1. V gave up 5 bases and J gave up 5 bases; unmatched junction bases: 8. CDR1 and CDR2 from the germline V gene are MNHNY and SVGAGI (reference sequence). The CDR3 loop spans 14 amino acids. The CDR3 DNA sequence: TGTGCCAGCAGTATCCACAGGGGTGGTACTGAAGCTTTCTTT. As protein: CASSIHRGGTEAFF.

Comment on this clonotype: At one boundary the junction diverges from the germline segment, which might be a read error. The V gene is TRBV19, the J gene TRBJ1-1; 9 bases match TRBD1. The CDR3 is made up of 14 amino acids. From germline, CDR1 is LNHDA and CDR2 SQIVND (reference sequence). CDR3 residues: CVSNLDRGRPEAFF. In DNA, the CDR3 is TGTGTCAGTAACCTGGACAGGGGAAGGCCTGAAGCTTTCTTT.

The chain recombines TRBV6-2 or TRBV6-3 with TRBJ2-7; no clear D gene. The V end lost 5 bases, the J end lost 1 base, and 9 bases lay between the germline ends. CDR3 length equals 13 residues. Per the germline V gene, CDR1 is MNHEY and CDR2 is SVGEGT. CDR3 DNA sequence: TGTGCCAGCAGTCCTACACAGTCCTACGAGCAGTACGTC. It yields the protein CASSPTQSYEQYV.

There are a few counts of this clonotype. The rearrangement joins TRBV27 to TRBJ2-2, with no clear D. Trimming removed 0 bases at V and 1 base at J, with 6 bases between. The CDR3 runs 15 residues. Germline V gene sequence: CDR1 MNHEY, CDR2 SMNVEV (reference sequence). The CDR3: CASSLSSRNTGELFF. The CDR3 DNA sequence: TGTGCCAGCAGTTTATCTTCGAGGAACACCGGGGAGCTGTTTTTT.

CDR3 coding DNA: TGCAGCGTTCCAGGGGACACCGGGACCTACGAGCAGTACTTC. Protein: CSVPGDTGTYEQYF. The chain is built from TRBV29-1 and TRBJ2-7, with D perhaps matching TRBD1 (6 bases). This CDR3 comprises 14 residues. Germline CDR1 and CDR2: SQVTM and ANQGSEA. V lost 5 bases, J lost 2 bases, and 16 bases lay in between.

The chain combines TRBV19 with TRBJ1-5; D gene ambiguous. Germline CDR1 reads LNHDA; CDR2 reads SQIVND (reference sequence). V dropped 11 bases and J dropped 7 bases, with 15 bases sitting between them. CDR3 length equals 12 residues. The DNA of the CDR3 is TGTGCCGGAAGTTCTAGCGGACAGCCCCAGCATTTT. It codes for CAGSSSGQPQHF.

This clonotype was picked up a small number of times. The chain carries TRBV7-9 and TRBJ2-5; 8 bases agree with TRBD2. CDR1 SEHNR and CDR2 FQNEAQ come from the germline V gene (reference sequence). CDR3 length: 13 residues. The V segment lost 4 bases and the J segment 6 bases; nucleotides outside the gene matches: 4. The CDR3 nucleotides read TGTGCCAGCAGCTCCCCGGGGGGGAAGACCCAGTACTTC. Translating it yields CASSSPGGKTQYF.

For this clonotype: A read error may produce the germline difference seen at one junction end. The chain is built from TRBV7-8 and TRBJ2-1; D could derive from TRBD1 or TRBD2 (6 bases each). The CDR3 is 14 amino acids. In germline, CDR1 is SGHVS, CDR2 FQNEAQ. The CDR3 DNA follows: TGTGCCAACAGCTGGGACTCAGGGGCCCGAGGGCAGTTCTTC. The encoded protein is CANSWDSGARGQFF.

This clonotype came up a few times. The chain uses TRBV19 and TRBJ1-1; unclear D gene. With 4 bases removed from V and 1 base from J, the gap between germline ends came to 13 bases. The CDR3 has 15 residues. In germline, CDR1 is LNHDA, CDR2 SQIVND (reference sequence). CDR3 amino acids: CASSRTGWGNTEAFF. Here the CDR3 DNA reads TGTGCCAGTAGTAGGACTGGTTGGGGGAACACTGAAGCTTTCTTT.

The V gene is TRBV11-2, the J gene TRBJ1-1; weak D call: TRBD1 (5 bases). The V gene's germline CDR1 is SGHAT and CDR2 FQNNGV. V lost 4 bases to trimming and J lost 5 bases, with 11 bases between them. The CDR3 is 13 amino acids. In DNA, the CDR3 is TGTGCCAGCAGCTACTTCGGGGGGACTGAAGCTTTCTTT. Translation: CASSYFGGTEAFF. The entire variable domain, with the rest obtained from reference TRBV11-2 and TRBJ1-1, is as follows: EAGVAQSPRYKIIEKRQSVAFWCNPISGHATLYWYQQILGQGPKLLIQFQNNGVVDDSQLPKDRFSAERLKGVDSTLKIQPAKLEDSAVYLCASSYFGGTEAFFGQGTRLTVV.

CDR3: CASSLTGRSYGYTF. In DNA form, the CDR3 reads TGTGCCAGCAGTTTAACCGGTCGGAGCTATGGCTACACCTTC. J is TRBJ1-2 and V is TRBV27; no reliable D call. CDR1 is MNHEY and CDR2 is SMNVEV in the germline V gene (reference sequence). The CDR3 runs to 14 residues. Trimming took off 2 bases at V and 4 bases at J, with 11 bases between the two ends.

J is TRBJ2-7 and V is TRBV6-2 or TRBV6-3; a possible D gene is TRBD2 (5 bases). V gave up 6 bases and J gave up 3 bases, with 12 bases separating them. The germline V gene encodes CDR1 MNHEY and CDR2 SVGEGT. This CDR3 is 13 amino acids long. The CDR3 nucleotides are TGTGCCAGCAGCCGCTTGGGGAGCTACGAGCAGTACGTC. Translating gives CASSRLGSYEQYV.

This clonotype turned up a few times. This chain links TRBV19 with TRBJ2-4; TRBD1 or TRBD2 may be the D gene (7 bases each). The germline V gene encodes CDR1 LNHDA and CDR2 SQIVND (reference sequence). Trimming shortened V by 5 bases and J by 2 bases, and 25 bases separated the two germline ends. This CDR3 contains 19 residues. For the CDR3, the DNA is TGTGCCAGTAGTGTTCCGACAGCGGGGACAGAATTGACCAAAAACATTCAGTACTTC. This translates into CASSVPTAGTELTKNIQYF.

The rearrangement uses TRBV7-2 and TRBJ1-5; D uncertain. V lost 2 bases to trimming and J lost 2 bases, with 13 bases between them. The CDR3 contains 16 residues. The germline V gene has CDR1 SGHTA and CDR2 FQGNSA. The CDR3 DNA follows: TGTGCCAGCAGCTTAAAGTCCTCCCATGGCAATCAGCCCCAGCATTTT. The encoded protein is CASSLKSSHGNQPQHF.

V is TRBV19 and J is TRBJ1-6; the match to TRBD1 covers 10 bases. Germline V gene data show CDR1 as LNHDA and CDR2 as SQIVND (reference sequence). J gave up 8 bases and V 7 bases, and 2 bases lay outside the gene matches. CDR3 length: 13 amino acids. The CDR3: CASTGTGDSPLHF. In DNA form, the CDR3 reads TGTGCCAGTACCGGGACAGGGGATTCACCCCTCCACTTT. Supplemented by reference TRBV19 and TRBJ1-6, the full variable domain reads DGGITQSPKYLFRKEGQNVTLSCEQNLNHDAMYWYRQDPGQGLRLIYYSQIVNDFQKGDIAEGYSVSREKKESFPLTVTSAQKNPTAFYLCASTGTGDSPLHFGNGTRLTVT.

The rearrangement links TRBV6-5 to TRBJ1-2; D uncertain. This CDR3 is built from 11 residues. Trimming pared 10 bases from V and 2 bases from J, leaving 8 bases between. Germline V lookup: CDR1 MNHEY, CDR2 SVGAGI. The CDR3 here is CATRVNYGYTF. The CDR3 bases are TGTGCCACCCGGGTGAACTATGGCTACACCTTC.

The chain links TRBV7-9 to TRBJ1-2, with D maybe TRBD1 (6 bases). This CDR3 contains 13 residues. CDR1 and CDR2 from the germline V gene are SEHNR and FQNEAQ (reference sequence). The DNA of the CDR3 is TGTGTCAGTTACAGGGTCAGAAACTATGGCTACACCTTC. Protein product: CVSYRVRNYGYTF.

Of note for this clonotype: The junction departs from germline at one end; a sequencing error may be responsible. The rearrangement uses TRBV5-8 and TRBJ2-7; D ambiguous. Germline loops: CDR1 SGHTS, CDR2 YDEGEE. CDR3 size: 12 residues. CDR3 DNA sequence: TGTGCGAGCAGCGCCCCCGTTGTCGAGCAGTACTTC. It codes for CASSAPVVEQYF.

CDR3 amino acids: CASSHTQQGAGNQPQHF. The CDR3 DNA reads TGCGCCAGCAGCCACACACAACAGGGGGCTGGCAATCAGCCCCAGCATTTT. The J gene is TRBJ1-5, the V gene TRBV4-1; 9 bases line up with TRBD1. The CDR3 runs 17 residues. J gave up 2 bases and V 3 bases, and 8 bases lay outside the gene matches. The V gene's germline CDR1 is MGHRA and CDR2 YSYEKL.